A selection of T cell receptor beta chains follows, all from one sample in a study of blood T cell repertoires in COVID-19. Clones were sequenced by immunoSEQ multiplex PCR, and TCRdb holds only the in-frame ones, with some missing. The profile covers about 200,000 clones, with nearly 90% appearing a single time and about 18% taken by the ten largest. Sequencing was done on a sample of peripheral blood. The receptors shown here come from a man aged 50-60 years with COVID-19, enrolled during active disease. Each CDR3 is given with its conserved first and last residue. D genes are given only for firm matches. Only part of the rows carry a size: once, few, many, or a class if the clone is expanded.

clone_size,j_call,v_call,d_call,cdr3_aa,cdr3_nt
.,TRBJ2-1,TRBV18,TRBD2,CASSPTRTSGGINEQFF,TGTGCCAGCTCACCTACAAGGACTAGCGGGGGAATTAATGAGCAGTTCTTC
few,TRBJ2-3,TRBV5-4,.,CASSLVARTDTQYF,TGTGCCAGCAGCTTGGTTGCGCGCACAGATACGCAGTATTTT
.,TRBJ2-5,TRBV28,TRBD1,CASSPVTGQLQETQYF,TGTGCCAGCAGTCCAGTGACAGGGCAACTTCAAGAGACCCAGTACTTC
.,TRBJ2-7,TRBV18,TRBD1,CASSPGGQGDYEQYF,TGTGCCAGCTCACCGGGGGGACAGGGTGACTACGAGCAGTACTTC
.,TRBJ2-5,TRBV5-1,.,CASSQLTGPQETQYF,TGCGCCAGCAGCCAATTAACAGGGCCTCAAGAGACCCAGTACTTC
.,TRBJ1-4,TRBV5-1,TRBD1,CASSLGDREFATNEKLFF,TGCGCCAGCAGCTTGGGAGACAGGGAATTCGCAACTAATGAAAAACTGTTTTTT
.,TRBJ2-2,TRBV10-3,TRBD2,CAISVTGTSGGAGELFF,TGTGCCATCAGCGTTACCGGGACTAGCGGGGGGGCCGGGGAGCTGTTTTTT
.,TRBJ2-5,TRBV11-1,.,CASSSTSSRIETQYF,TGTGCCAGCAGCTCCACTTCCTCGAGGATTGAGACCCAGTACTTC
.,TRBJ2-7,TRBV2,.,CASSLRQTGYEQYF,TGTGCCAGCAGTCTCCGACAAACCGGCTACGAGCAGTACTTC
.,TRBJ1-4,TRBV7-9,.,CASGQKVEKLFF,TGTGCCAGCGGACAGAAGGTGGAAAAACTGTTTTTT
.,TRBJ2-2,TRBV6-2/TRBV6-3,.,CASSYLGGNTGELFF,TGTGCCAGCAGTTACTTGGGGGGGAACACCGGGGAGCTGTTTTTT
once,TRBJ1-2,TRBV10-3,.,CAIRRAPEEGYTF,TGTGCCATCCGAAGAGCACCGGAGGAGGGCTACACCTTC
.,TRBJ2-2,TRBV5-1,.,CASSLMTSTNTGELFF,TGCGCCAGCAGCCTCATGACAAGTACGAACACCGGGGAGCTGTTTTTT
.,TRBJ2-5,TRBV18,TRBD2,CASSPRTSGSKETQYF,TGTGCCAGCTCACCACGGACTAGCGGGAGTAAAGAGACCCAGTACTTC
.,TRBJ2-1,TRBV9,.,CASSGQALSYNEQFF,TGTGCCAGCAGCGGTCAAGCCTTATCCTACAATGAGCAGTTCTTC
.,TRBJ2-3,TRBV4-3,.,CASSQEAVGYRTDTQYF,TGCGCCAGCAGCCAAGAAGCGGTCGGCTACCGCACAGATACGCAGTATTTT
.,TRBJ2-4,TRBV3-1/TRBV3-2,.,CASSQGGADIQYF,TGTGCCAGCAGCCAAGGGGGCGCGGACATTCAGTACTTC
.,TRBJ1-1,TRBV5-1,.,CASSVQGEAFF,TGCGCCAGCAGCGTTCAGGGAGAAGCTTTCTTT
.,TRBJ2-1,TRBV10-3,TRBD2,CATTAREEPNEQFF,TGTGCCACAACTGCCCGGGAGGAGCCGAATGAGCAGTTCTTC
.,TRBJ2-1,TRBV6-6,TRBD2,CASSLTGLAGFYNEQFF,TGTGCCAGCAGTCTAACTGGACTAGCGGGGTTCTACAATGAGCAGTTCTTC
.,TRBJ2-2,TRBV5-1,TRBD2,CASSPDPLAGGNTGELFF,TGCGCCAGCAGCCCCGACCCTCTAGCGGGGGGCAACACCGGGGAGCTGTTTTTT
.,TRBJ1-2,TRBV30,.,CAWSAINYGYTF,TGTGCCTGGAGTGCAATCAACTATGGCTACACCTTC
.,TRBJ2-6,TRBV29-1,TRBD1,CSVRTGAGANVLTF,TGCAGCGTCCGTACAGGGGCAGGGGCCAACGTCCTGACTTTC
.,TRBJ1-4,TRBV19,.,CASKGAANEKLFF,TGTGCCAGTAAGGGAGCAGCTAATGAAAAACTGTTTTTT
.,TRBJ2-3,TRBV30,.,CARDSGNTDTQYF,TGTGCGCGGGATAGCGGAAACACAGATACGCAGTATTTT
.,TRBJ2-7,TRBV21-1,.,CATISGGIYEQYF,TGTGCCACTATCTCGGGGGGCATCTACGAGCAGTACTTC
.,TRBJ2-1,TRBV5-1,.,CASSSKRTATYNEQFF,TGCGCCAGCAGCTCCAAAAGGACAGCTACCTACAATGAGCAGTTCTTC
.,TRBJ2-5,TRBV9,TRBD2,CASSVGSSSGKETQYF,TGTGCCAGCAGCGTAGGTAGTTCTAGCGGGAAAGAGACCCAGTACTTC
.,TRBJ2-5,TRBV5-4,.,CASSVIGNRGETQYF,TGTGCCAGCAGCGTAATCGGGAATAGGGGGGAGACCCAGTACTTC
.,TRBJ1-2,TRBV19,.,CASSRDFSNYGYTF,TGTGCCAGTAGCCGCGATTTTTCCAACTATGGCTACACCTTC
.,TRBJ2-3,TRBV25-1,.,CASSGGPDTQYF,TGTGCCAGCAGTGGAGGCCCGGATACGCAGTATTTT
.,TRBJ2-1,TRBV5-6,.,CASSLVSGNEQFF,TGTGCCAGCAGCTTGGTCTCAGGGAATGAGCAGTTCTTC
.,TRBJ2-5,TRBV30,.,CAWTKGGSGHQETQYF,TGTGCCTGGACCAAGGGGGGGAGTGGGCACCAAGAGACCCAGTACTTC
.,TRBJ2-2,TRBV27,TRBD2,CASSLFYISGGVPGELFF,TGTGCCAGCAGTTTATTTTACATTAGCGGGGGGGTGCCCGGGGAGCTGTTTTTT
.,TRBJ1-3,TRBV13,.,CASSQTGSGNTIYF,TGTGCCAGCAGCCAGACAGGTTCGGGAAACACCATATATTTT
.,TRBJ2-3,TRBV4-1,TRBD2,CASSQQAGAADTQYF,TGCGCCAGCAGCCAACAAGCGGGAGCGGCAGATACGCAGTATTTT
.,TRBJ2-7,TRBV18,TRBD1,CASSKAQGAAYEQYF,TGTGCCAGCTCAAAGGCACAGGGGGCCGCCTACGAGCAGTACTTC
few,TRBJ1-2,TRBV6-4,.,CASSVTRDTEVGYTF,TGTGCCAGCAGCGTTACTCGGGACACAGAGGTTGGCTACACCTTC
.,TRBJ2-7,TRBV4-1,TRBD1,CASSQEDRVSGEQYF,TGCGCCAGCAGCCAAGAGGACAGGGTTTCGGGCGAGCAGTACTTC
.,TRBJ2-7,TRBV19,TRBD1,CASSPGQGVAYEQYF,TGTGCCAGTAGTCCGGGACAGGGGGTAGCCTACGAGCAGTACTTC
.,TRBJ2-5,TRBV19,TRBD1,CASRGRGQRETQYF,TGTGCCAGTAGGGGCCGGGGACAGAGAGAGACCCAGTACTTC
.,TRBJ1-1,TRBV7-8,.,CASSLAAQGTEAFF,TGTGCCAGCAGCTTAGCTGCGCAGGGAACTGAAGCTTTCTTT